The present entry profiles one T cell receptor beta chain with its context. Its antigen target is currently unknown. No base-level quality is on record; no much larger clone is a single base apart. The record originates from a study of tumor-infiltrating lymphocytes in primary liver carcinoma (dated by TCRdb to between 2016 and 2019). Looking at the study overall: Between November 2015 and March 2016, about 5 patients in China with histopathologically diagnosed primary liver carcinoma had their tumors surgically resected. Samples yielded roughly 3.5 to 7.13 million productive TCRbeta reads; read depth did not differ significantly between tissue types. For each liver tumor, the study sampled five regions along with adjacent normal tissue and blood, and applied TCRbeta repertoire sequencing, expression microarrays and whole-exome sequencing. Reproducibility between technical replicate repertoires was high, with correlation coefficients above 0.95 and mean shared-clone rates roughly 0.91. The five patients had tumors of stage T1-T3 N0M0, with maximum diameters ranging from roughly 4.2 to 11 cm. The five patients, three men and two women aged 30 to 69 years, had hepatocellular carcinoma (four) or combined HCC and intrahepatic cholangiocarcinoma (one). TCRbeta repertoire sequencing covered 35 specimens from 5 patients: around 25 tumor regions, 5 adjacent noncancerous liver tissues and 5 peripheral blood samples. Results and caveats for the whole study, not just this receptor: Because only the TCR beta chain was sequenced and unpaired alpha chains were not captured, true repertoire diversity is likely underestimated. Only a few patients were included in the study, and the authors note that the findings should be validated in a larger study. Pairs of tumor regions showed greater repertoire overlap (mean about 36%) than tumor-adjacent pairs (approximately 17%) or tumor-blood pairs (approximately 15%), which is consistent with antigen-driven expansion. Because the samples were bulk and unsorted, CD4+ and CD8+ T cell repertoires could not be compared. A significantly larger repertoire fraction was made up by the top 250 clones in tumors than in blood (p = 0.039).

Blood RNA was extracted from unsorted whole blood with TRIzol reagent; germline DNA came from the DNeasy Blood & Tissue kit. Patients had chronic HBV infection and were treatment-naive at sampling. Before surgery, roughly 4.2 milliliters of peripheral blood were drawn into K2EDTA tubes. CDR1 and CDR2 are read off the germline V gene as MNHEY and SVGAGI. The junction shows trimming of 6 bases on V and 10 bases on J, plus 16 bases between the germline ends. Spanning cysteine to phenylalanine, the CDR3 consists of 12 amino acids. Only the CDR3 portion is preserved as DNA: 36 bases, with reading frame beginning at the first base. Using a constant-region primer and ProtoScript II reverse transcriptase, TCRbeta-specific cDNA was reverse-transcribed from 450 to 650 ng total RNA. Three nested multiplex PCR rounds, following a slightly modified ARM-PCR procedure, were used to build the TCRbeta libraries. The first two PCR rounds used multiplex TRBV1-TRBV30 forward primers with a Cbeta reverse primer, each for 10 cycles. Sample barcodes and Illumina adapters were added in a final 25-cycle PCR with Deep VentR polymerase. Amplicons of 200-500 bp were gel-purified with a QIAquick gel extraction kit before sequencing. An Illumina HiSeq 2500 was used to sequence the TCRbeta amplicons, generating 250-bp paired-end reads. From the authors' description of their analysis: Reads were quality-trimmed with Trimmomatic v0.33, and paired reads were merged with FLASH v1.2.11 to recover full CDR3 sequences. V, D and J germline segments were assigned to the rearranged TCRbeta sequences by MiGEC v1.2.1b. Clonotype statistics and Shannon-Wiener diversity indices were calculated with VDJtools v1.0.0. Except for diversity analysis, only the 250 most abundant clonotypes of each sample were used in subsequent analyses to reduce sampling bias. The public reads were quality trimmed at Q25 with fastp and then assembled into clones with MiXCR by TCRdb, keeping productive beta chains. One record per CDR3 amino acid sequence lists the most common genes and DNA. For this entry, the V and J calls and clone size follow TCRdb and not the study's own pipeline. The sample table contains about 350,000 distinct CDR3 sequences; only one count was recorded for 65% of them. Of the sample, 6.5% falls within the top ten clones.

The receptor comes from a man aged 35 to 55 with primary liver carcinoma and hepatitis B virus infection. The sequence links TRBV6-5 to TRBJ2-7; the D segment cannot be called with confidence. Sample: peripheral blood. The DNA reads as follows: TGTGCCAGCAGAGCCGGGTCCCAAGAACAGTACTTC. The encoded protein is CASRAGSQEQYF.